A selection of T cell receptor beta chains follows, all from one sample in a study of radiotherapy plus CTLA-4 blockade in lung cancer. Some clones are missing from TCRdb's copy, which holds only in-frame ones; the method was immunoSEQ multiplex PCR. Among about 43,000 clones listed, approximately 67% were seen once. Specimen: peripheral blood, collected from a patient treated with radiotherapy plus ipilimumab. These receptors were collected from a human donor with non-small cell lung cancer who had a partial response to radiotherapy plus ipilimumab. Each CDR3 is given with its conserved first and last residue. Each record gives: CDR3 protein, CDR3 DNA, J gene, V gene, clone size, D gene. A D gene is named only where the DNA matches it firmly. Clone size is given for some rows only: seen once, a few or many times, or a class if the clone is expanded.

CDR3aa: CASGRDTEAFF
CDR3nt: TGTGCCTCGGGGAGGGACACTGAAGCTTTCTTT
j_gene: TRBJ1-1
v_gene: TRBV10-3
abundance: .
d_gene: .

CDR3aa: CASSQGAQETQYF
CDR3nt: TGTGCCAGCTCACAGGGGGCGCAGGAGACCCAGTACTTC
j_gene: TRBJ2-5
v_gene: TRBV7-3
abundance: .
d_gene: TRBD1

CDR3aa: CASRRDSGNEQFF
CDR3nt: TGCGCCAGCAGGAGGGATAGCGGGAATGAGCAGTTCTTC
j_gene: TRBJ2-1
v_gene: TRBV5-1
abundance: .
d_gene: TRBD2

CDR3aa: CASSLERSSGNTIYF
CDR3nt: TGTGCCAGCAGCTTGGAACGGTCCTCTGGAAACACCATATATTTT
j_gene: TRBJ1-3
v_gene: TRBV5-6
abundance: .
d_gene: .

CDR3aa: CASGANTGELFF
CDR3nt: TGTGCCAGCGGAGCGAACACCGGGGAGCTGTTTTTT
j_gene: TRBJ2-2
v_gene: TRBV9
abundance: .
d_gene: .

CDR3aa: CASSVAASGPYEQYF
CDR3nt: TGTGCCAGCAGCGTAGCGGCTAGCGGTCCCTACGAGCAGTACTTC
j_gene: TRBJ2-7
v_gene: TRBV9
abundance: .
d_gene: TRBD2

CDR3aa: CASSEERNQPQHF
CDR3nt: TGTGCCAGCAGTGAGGAGCGAAATCAGCCCCAGCATTTT
j_gene: TRBJ1-5
v_gene: TRBV2
abundance: .
d_gene: .

CDR3aa: CASSRQPNQPQHF
CDR3nt: TGTGCCAGCAGCCGACAGCCCAATCAGCCCCAGCATTTT
j_gene: TRBJ1-5
v_gene: TRBV6-1
abundance: .
d_gene: .

CDR3aa: CASSQDRGTSGRGEQFF
CDR3nt: TGTGCCAGCAGCCAAGATAGGGGGACTAGTGGTCGGGGTGAGCAGTTCTTC
j_gene: TRBJ2-1
v_gene: TRBV4-2
abundance: .
d_gene: TRBD2

CDR3aa: CAWSLASGGVGETQYF
CDR3nt: TGTGCCTGGAGTTTGGCTAGCGGGGGGGTAGGAGAGACCCAGTACTTC
j_gene: TRBJ2-5
v_gene: TRBV30
abundance: .
d_gene: TRBD2

CDR3aa: CASSSGQGPSYEQYF
CDR3nt: TGTGCCAGCAGCTCAGGACAGGGGCCTAGCTACGAGCAGTACTTC
j_gene: TRBJ2-7
v_gene: TRBV7-9
abundance: .
d_gene: TRBD1

CDR3aa: CASLKEPNTEAFF
CDR3nt: TGCGCCAGCCTGAAGGAGCCGAACACTGAAGCTTTCTTT
j_gene: TRBJ1-1
v_gene: TRBV5-1
abundance: .
d_gene: .

CDR3aa: CASNPGQYNSPLHF
CDR3nt: TGTGCCAGCAACCCGGGACAGTATAATTCACCCCTCCACTTT
j_gene: TRBJ1-6
v_gene: TRBV9
abundance: .
d_gene: TRBD1

CDR3aa: CASSQETGGSYGYTF
CDR3nt: TGCGCCAGCAGCCAGGAGACAGGGGGAAGCTATGGCTACACCTTC
j_gene: TRBJ1-2
v_gene: TRBV4-1
abundance: .
d_gene: TRBD1

CDR3aa: CASSFGETSTDTQYF
CDR3nt: TGTGCCAGCAGTTTTGGGGAGACAAGCACAGATACGCAGTATTTT
j_gene: TRBJ2-3
v_gene: TRBV28
abundance: .
d_gene: .

CDR3aa: CASSISGDDRSGEQFF
CDR3nt: TGTGCCAGTAGTATAAGCGGCGACGACCGTTCCGGTGAGCAGTTCTTC
j_gene: TRBJ2-1
v_gene: TRBV19
abundance: .
d_gene: .

CDR3aa: CASSPLDRAGDEQYF
CDR3nt: TGTGCCAGCTCACCATTGGACAGGGCCGGAGACGAGCAGTACTTC
j_gene: TRBJ2-7
v_gene: TRBV18
abundance: .
d_gene: TRBD1

CDR3aa: CASRGGTPPREQYF
CDR3nt: TGTGCCAGCAGGGGGGGGACACCACCGAGGGAGCAGTACTTC
j_gene: TRBJ2-7
v_gene: TRBV6-5
abundance: .
d_gene: .

CDR3aa: CASSPQVSGANVLTF
CDR3nt: TGTGCCAGCAGCCCCCAGGTCTCTGGGGCCAACGTCCTGACTTTC
j_gene: TRBJ2-6
v_gene: TRBV11-2
abundance: few
d_gene: .

CDR3aa: CASSQDFAVPREQYF
CDR3nt: TGCGCCAGCAGCCAAGACTTTGCGGTACCCCGCGAGCAGTACTTC
j_gene: TRBJ2-7
v_gene: TRBV4-1
abundance: .
d_gene: .

CDR3aa: CASSVGGQGLGNTIYF
CDR3nt: TGTGCCAGCAGCGTAGGGGGCCAGGGGTTGGGAAACACCATATATTTT
j_gene: TRBJ1-3
v_gene: TRBV9
abundance: few
d_gene: .

CDR3aa: CASSYAGTNYEQYF
CDR3nt: TGTGCCAGCAGTTACGCCGGGACTAACTACGAGCAGTACTTC
j_gene: TRBJ2-7
v_gene: TRBV6-5
abundance: once
d_gene: TRBD2

CDR3aa: CASSPPLLSGGKYEQFF
CDR3nt: TGTGCCAGCAGTCCCCCCCTACTGAGCGGGGGGAAGTATGAGCAGTTCTTC
j_gene: TRBJ2-1
v_gene: TRBV6-4
abundance: once
d_gene: TRBD2

CDR3aa: CASSQPGTGVENTEAFF
CDR3nt: TGTGCCAGCAGTCAGCCCGGGACAGGGGTGGAGAACACTGAAGCTTTCTTT
j_gene: TRBJ1-1
v_gene: TRBV2
abundance: once
d_gene: TRBD1

CDR3aa: CASRTGSNIQYF
CDR3nt: TGTGCCAGCCGGACAGGGTCCAACATTCAGTACTTC
j_gene: TRBJ2-4
v_gene: TRBV6-5
abundance: once
d_gene: TRBD1

CDR3aa: CASSSQTGASGGYTF
CDR3nt: TGCGCCAGCAGCTCACAGACAGGAGCCTCGGGAGGCTACACCTTC
j_gene: TRBJ1-2
v_gene: TRBV5-1
abundance: .
d_gene: .

CDR3aa: CASSHRGNTEAFF
CDR3nt: TGTGCCAGCAGCCACAGGGGGAACACTGAAGCTTTCTTT
j_gene: TRBJ1-1
v_gene: TRBV6-6
abundance: .
d_gene: TRBD1

CDR3aa: CASSLGTFGEAFF
CDR3nt: TGTGCCAGCAGTCTCGGGACTTTCGGTGAAGCTTTCTTT
j_gene: TRBJ1-1
v_gene: TRBV7-2
abundance: .
d_gene: .

CDR3aa: CASSILETGGHRSEQFF
CDR3nt: TGTGCCAGTAGTATCCTGGAGACAGGAGGTCATCGGAGTGAGCAGTTCTTC
j_gene: TRBJ2-1
v_gene: TRBV19
abundance: .
d_gene: .

CDR3aa: CASSEEAGSNQPQHF
CDR3nt: TGTGCCAGCAGTGAAGAGGCAGGATCCAATCAGCCCCAGCATTTT
j_gene: TRBJ1-5
v_gene: TRBV2
abundance: .
d_gene: .

CDR3aa: CASSIWGEYNEQFF
CDR3nt: TGTGCCAGTAGTATCTGGGGGGAATACAATGAGCAGTTCTTC
j_gene: TRBJ2-1
v_gene: TRBV19
abundance: .
d_gene: .

CDR3aa: CASSSGTLLTFF
CDR3nt: TGTGCCAGCAGTTCCGGGACTCTTCTCACTTTCTTT
j_gene: TRBJ1-1
v_gene: TRBV6-5
abundance: .
d_gene: .

CDR3aa: CSVETPGLAHRSAKNIQYF
CDR3nt: TGCAGCGTTGAGACCCCGGGACTAGCTCATAGATCAGCCAAAAACATTCAGTACTTC
j_gene: TRBJ2-4
v_gene: TRBV29-1
abundance: .
d_gene: TRBD2

CDR3aa: CASSMNGLAGGSNTGELFF
CDR3nt: TGTGCCAGTAGTATGAACGGACTAGCGGGAGGCAGTAACACCGGGGAGCTGTTTTTT
j_gene: TRBJ2-2
v_gene: TRBV19
abundance: few
d_gene: TRBD2